A selection of T cell receptor beta chains follows, all from one sample in a study of cytomegalovirus exposure and HLA in healthy donors. This table comes from immunoSEQ multiplex PCR, and its TCRdb copy is limited to in-frame clones, with some not included. There are about 210,000 clones in the sample; more than 65% occur only once, and more than 3% lies in the top ten. The sequenced sample was PBMCs. These receptors all come from a man in his forties or fifties in good health and CMV-seropositive. CDR3s include the opening cysteine and the closing phenylalanine or tryptophan. Fields, in order: V gene, J gene, clone size, D gene, CDR3 DNA, CDR3 protein. A D gene is named only where the DNA matches it firmly. Some rows mark clone size as missing; the rest say once, few, many or name a class of expanded clone.

>TRBV6-6|TRBJ2-3|-|TRBD2
TGTGCCAGCAGACAAGCGGGAGGGAGCACAGATACGCAGTATTTT
CASRQAGGSTDTQYF
>TRBV29-1|TRBJ2-5|-|-
TGCAGCGTTGAAGTCTGGCAGGGAATGGCAGAGACCCAGTACTTC
CSVEVWQGMAETQYF
>TRBV7-9|TRBJ2-2|-|TRBD2
TGTGCCAGCAGCTTAAGACTAGCGGGGAAGAACACCGGGGAGCTGTTTTTT
CASSLRLAGKNTGELFF
>TRBV7-8|TRBJ1-2|-|TRBD1
TGTGCCAGCAGCTTAGCGGGACAGCCTAACTATGGCTACACCTTC
CASSLAGQPNYGYTF
>TRBV9|TRBJ1-2|-|TRBD1
TGTGCCAGCAGCGGTGGAACAGGGGGAGGCTACACCTTC
CASSGGTGGGYTF
>TRBV7-9|TRBJ2-3|-|-
TGTGCCAGCAGCGCCAGGGGCACAGATACGCAGTATTTT
CASSARGTDTQYF
>TRBV15|TRBJ2-5|-|-
TGTGCCACCAGCAGATCCCCGAGCAGGGGTAGGGAGACCCAGTACTTC
CATSRSPSRGRETQYF
>TRBV11-1|TRBJ2-1|-|TRBD2
TGTGCCAGCAGCCCACGGACTAGCGGGGTAAACAATGAGCAGTTCTTC
CASSPRTSGVNNEQFF
>TRBV6-1|TRBJ2-2|-|TRBD1
TGTGCCAGCAGTGGCCTACCGGGACAGGGGAACACCGGGGAGCTGTTTTTT
CASSGLPGQGNTGELFF
>TRBV4-1|TRBJ2-7|-|TRBD1
TGCGCCAGCAGCCAGGAGACAGGGGGGAGATACGAGCAGTACTTC
CASSQETGGRYEQYF
>TRBV18|TRBJ1-5|-|-
TGTGCCAGCTCAGCTGGACAGAATAGCAATCAGCCCCAGCATTTT
CASSAGQNSNQPQHF
>TRBV2|TRBJ1-5|once|TRBD1
TGTGCCAGCAGTGCGGACAGGGGTGGCAATCAGCCCCAGCATTTT
CASSADRGGNQPQHF
>TRBV7-6|TRBJ2-2|-|TRBD2
TGTGCCAGCAGCCCCGTCTGGCTAGCGGGGGGCTACACCGGGGAGCTGTTTTTT
CASSPVWLAGGYTGELFF
>TRBV7-9|TRBJ1-5|-|-
TGTGCCAGCAGCTCCGGACAGACTAGCAATCAGCCCCAGCATTTT
CASSSGQTSNQPQHF
>TRBV5-1|TRBJ1-4|-|TRBD1
TGCGCCAGCAGCTTGGTGGCACCGACAGGGGAAACTAATGAAAAACTGTTTTTT
CASSLVAPTGETNEKLFF
>TRBV5-4|TRBJ2-7|once|TRBD2
TGTGCCAGCAGTTACCCCGGGACTAGCCCCTACGAGCAGTACTTC
CASSYPGTSPYEQYF
>TRBV5-6|TRBJ2-3|-|TRBD1
TGTGCCAGCAGCTGGGGGGACAGGATCACAGATACGCAGTATTTT
CASSWGDRITDTQYF
>TRBV28|TRBJ2-5|-|-
TGTGCCAGCAGTTTTCAGGCGTCTCAGGGAGAGACCCAGTACTTC
CASSFQASQGETQYF
>TRBV7-3|TRBJ2-7|-|TRBD2
TGTGCCAGCAGCTTAGCGGGGGGGAGACAGCAGTACTTC
CASSLAGGRQQYF
>TRBV5-1|TRBJ1-5|-|TRBD1
TGCGCCAGCAGCCCGACAGGGAATCAGCCCCAGCATTTT
CASSPTGNQPQHF
>TRBV10-3|TRBJ1-5|-|-
TGTGCCATCAGTCAGGGGTCTAATCAGCCCCAGCATTTT
CAISQGSNQPQHF
>TRBV7-9|TRBJ2-7|once|TRBD1
TGTGCCAGCAGCCATCCGGGACAGGGGGCCCACGAGCAGTACTTC
CASSHPGQGAHEQYF
>TRBV11-2|TRBJ1-2|-|-
TGTGCCAGCAGCTTAGGAGCCGGGGACATGTATGGCTACACCTTC
CASSLGAGDMYGYTF
>TRBV5-8|TRBJ2-7|-|TRBD2
TGTGCCAGCAGCTTGGCCTGGGGGACTAGCGGGGGGTCACCATACGAGCAGTACTTC
CASSLAWGTSGGSPYEQYF
>TRBV12-5|TRBJ1-5|-|-
TGTGCTAGTGGTTTGCGAGGGGGGGATCAGCCCCAGCATTTT
CASGLRGGDQPQHF
>TRBV27|TRBJ1-1|-|TRBD1
TGTGCCAGCAGTCGACAGGGGTGGAACACTGAAGCTTTCTTT
CASSRQGWNTEAFF
>TRBV28|TRBJ1-4|-|-
TGTGCCAGCAGTTTAAACCTTCAGACAGGCGAAAAACTGTTTTTT
CASSLNLQTGEKLFF
>TRBV7-9|TRBJ1-4|-|-
TGTGCCAGCAGCGCGCTAACAGGTGCACTGTTTTTT
CASSALTGALFF
>TRBV2|TRBJ2-5|-|-
TGTGCCAGCAGTGAAGACAGGGGGGGTCAAGAGACCCAGTACTTC
CASSEDRGGQETQYF
>TRBV16|TRBJ1-5|few|-
TGTGCCAGCAGCCAAGGCGGGGGGTTCAATCAGCCCCAGCATTTT
CASSQGGGFNQPQHF
>TRBV19|TRBJ2-5|-|TRBD2
TGTGCCAGTAGTAGGACTAGCGGGTACCAAGAGACCCAGTACTTC
CASSRTSGYQETQYF
>TRBV19|TRBJ2-7|-|-
TGTGCCAGTAGTCTCGGACAGAGAAGCTCCTACGAGCAGTACTTC
CASSLGQRSSYEQYF
>TRBV27|TRBJ2-7|-|-
TGTGCCAGCAGTCTAGGGGGTGAGCAGTACTTC
CASSLGGEQYF
>TRBV7-9|TRBJ2-7|-|TRBD1
TGTGCCAGCAGTGGGGCCGGGCAGGGGGCATACTACGAGCAGTACTTC
CASSGAGQGAYYEQYF
>TRBV4-1|TRBJ2-1|-|TRBD2
TGCGCCAGCAGCCAAGGAGGGGGCGGGAGGGCCTATTACAATGAGCAGTTCTTC
CASSQGGGGRAYYNEQFF
>TRBV5-6|TRBJ2-3|-|TRBD2
TGTGCCAGCAGCTACGGGACTAGCTTGGAAAATAGGTATTTT
CASSYGTSLENRYF
>TRBV11-2|TRBJ1-4|-|TRBD1
TGTGCCAGCAGCTCAAACAGGGGGCGAAGTGAAAACCTGTTTTTT
CASSSNRGRSENLFF
>TRBV5-1|TRBJ2-3|once|TRBD2
TGCGCCAGCAGACCTAGCGGGGGGGCAGCGGATACGCAGTATTTT
CASRPSGGAADTQYF
>TRBV5-1|TRBJ2-3|few|TRBD1
TGCGCCAGCAGCAAAGACAGGGCCACAGATACGCAGTATTTT
CASSKDRATDTQYF